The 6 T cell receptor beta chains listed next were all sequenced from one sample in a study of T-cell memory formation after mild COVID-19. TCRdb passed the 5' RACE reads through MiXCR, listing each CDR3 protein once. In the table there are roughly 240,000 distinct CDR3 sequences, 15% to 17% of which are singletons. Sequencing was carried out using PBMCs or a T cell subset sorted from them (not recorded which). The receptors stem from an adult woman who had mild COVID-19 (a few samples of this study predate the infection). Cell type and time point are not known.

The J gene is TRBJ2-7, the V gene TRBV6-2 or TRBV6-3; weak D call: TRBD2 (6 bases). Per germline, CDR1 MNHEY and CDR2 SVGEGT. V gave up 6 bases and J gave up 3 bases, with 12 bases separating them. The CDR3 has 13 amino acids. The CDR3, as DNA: TGTGCCAGCAGAAACCCCGGGGGCTACGAGCAGTACTTC. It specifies CASRNPGGYEQYF.

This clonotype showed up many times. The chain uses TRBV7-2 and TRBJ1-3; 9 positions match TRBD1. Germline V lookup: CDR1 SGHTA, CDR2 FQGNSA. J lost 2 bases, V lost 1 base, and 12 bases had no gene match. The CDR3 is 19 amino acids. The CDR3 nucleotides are TGTGCCAGCAGCTTAGATGGACAGGGGTGGATTGGCACTGGAAACACCATATATTTT. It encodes CASSLDGQGWIGTGNTIYF. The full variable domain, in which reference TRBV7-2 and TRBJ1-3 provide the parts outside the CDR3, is GAGVSQSPSNKVTEKGKDVELRCDPISGHTALYWYRQSLGQGLEFLIYFQGNSAPDKSGLPSDRFSAERTGGSVSTLTIQRTQQEDSAVYLCASSLDGQGWIGTGNTIYFGEGSWLTVV.

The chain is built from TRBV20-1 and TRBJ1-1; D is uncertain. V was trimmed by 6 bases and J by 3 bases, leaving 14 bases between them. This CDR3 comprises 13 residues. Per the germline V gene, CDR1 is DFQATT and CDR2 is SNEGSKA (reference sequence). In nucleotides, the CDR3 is TGCAGTGCCCCCGACCGACGGCACACTGAAGCTTTCTTT. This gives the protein CSAPDRRHTEAFF.

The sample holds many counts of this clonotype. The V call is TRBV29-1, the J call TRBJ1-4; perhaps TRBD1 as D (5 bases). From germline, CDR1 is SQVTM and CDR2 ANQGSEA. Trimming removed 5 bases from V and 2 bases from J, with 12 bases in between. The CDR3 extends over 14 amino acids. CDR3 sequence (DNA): TGCAGCGTTCCCGCCGGGGCCACTAATGAAAAACTGTTTTTT. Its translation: CSVPAGATNEKLFF.

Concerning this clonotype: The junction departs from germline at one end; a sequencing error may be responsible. The CDR3 DNA sequence: TGTGCCGGGAGTTATGGGGGCAATTCGGGCGAGCAGTACTTC. Its protein is CAGSYGGNSGEQYF. The chain carries TRBV30 and TRBJ2-7, with a possible D match to TRBD1 (6 bases). CDR3 length: 14 amino acids. The germline V gene encodes CDR1 GTSNPN and CDR2 SVGIG (reference sequence).

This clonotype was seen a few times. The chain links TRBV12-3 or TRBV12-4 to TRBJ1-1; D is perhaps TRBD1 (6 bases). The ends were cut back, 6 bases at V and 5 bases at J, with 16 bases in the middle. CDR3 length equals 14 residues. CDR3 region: CASRPAGGRTEAFF. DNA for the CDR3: TGTGCCAGCAGACCGGCGGGGGGCAGGACTGAAGCTTTCTTT.